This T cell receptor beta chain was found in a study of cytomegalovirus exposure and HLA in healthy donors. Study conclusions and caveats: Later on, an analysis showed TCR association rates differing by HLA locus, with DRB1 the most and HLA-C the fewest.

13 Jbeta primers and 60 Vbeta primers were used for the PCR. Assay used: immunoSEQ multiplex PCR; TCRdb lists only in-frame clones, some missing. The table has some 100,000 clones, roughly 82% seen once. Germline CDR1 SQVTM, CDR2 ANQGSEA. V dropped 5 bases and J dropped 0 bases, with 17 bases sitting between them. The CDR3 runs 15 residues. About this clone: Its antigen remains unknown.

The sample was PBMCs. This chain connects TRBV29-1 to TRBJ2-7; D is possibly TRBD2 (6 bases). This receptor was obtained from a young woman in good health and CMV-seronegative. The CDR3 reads CSVTGGELYSYEQYF. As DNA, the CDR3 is TGCAGCGTTACCGGGGGTGAGCTATACTCCTACGAGCAGTACTTC.